The TCR beta chain under discussion was sequenced for a study of blood T cell repertoires in COVID-19. Per germline, CDR1 LGHNA and CDR2 YNFKEQ. V lost 2 bases and J lost 8; bases outside the gene matches: 11. The CDR3 is made up of 15 amino acids. Patients from Seattle were sampled longitudinally, starting during active infection. TCRdb keeps only in-frame clones here, not all; method: immunoSEQ multiplex PCR. The data show roughly 150,000 clones, around nine tenths seen once. The chain is built from TRBV4-2 and TRBJ1-2, with TRBD1 matching 7 bases. The specimen was peripheral blood. The receptor was derived from a woman in her sixties or seventies with COVID-19, enrolled during active disease. The CDR3 spells CASSQTGASAGGYTF. CDR3 nucleotides: TGTGCCAGCAGCCAAACAGGGGCGTCCGCGGGGGGCTACACCTTC.